This T cell receptor beta chain was sequenced in a study of blood T cell repertoires in COVID-19. Across the study: Acute-phase and convalescent COVID-19 samples originated in the United States, Italy and Spain.

It was during active infection that Seattle patients were enrolled and then longitudinally followed. Sequenced by immunoSEQ multiplex PCR; TCRdb stores in-frame clones only, minus some. The sample carries 140,000 to 150,000 clones, over 75% recorded once. J gave up 3 bases and V 2 bases, and 5 bases lay outside the gene matches. There are 15 residues in the CDR3. The germline V gene encodes CDR1 MNHEY and CDR2 SVGEGT. The source of this sequence is a man aged 18 to 29 with COVID-19, enrolled during active disease. The V and J genes are TRBV6-2 or TRBV6-3 and TRBJ2-7; 9 nucleotides line up with TRBD1. Sequenced sample: peripheral blood. The CDR3 nucleotides read TGTGCCAGCAGTTACAAGGGACAGGGACACTACGAGCAGTACTTC. The encoded protein is CASSYKGQGHYEQYF.